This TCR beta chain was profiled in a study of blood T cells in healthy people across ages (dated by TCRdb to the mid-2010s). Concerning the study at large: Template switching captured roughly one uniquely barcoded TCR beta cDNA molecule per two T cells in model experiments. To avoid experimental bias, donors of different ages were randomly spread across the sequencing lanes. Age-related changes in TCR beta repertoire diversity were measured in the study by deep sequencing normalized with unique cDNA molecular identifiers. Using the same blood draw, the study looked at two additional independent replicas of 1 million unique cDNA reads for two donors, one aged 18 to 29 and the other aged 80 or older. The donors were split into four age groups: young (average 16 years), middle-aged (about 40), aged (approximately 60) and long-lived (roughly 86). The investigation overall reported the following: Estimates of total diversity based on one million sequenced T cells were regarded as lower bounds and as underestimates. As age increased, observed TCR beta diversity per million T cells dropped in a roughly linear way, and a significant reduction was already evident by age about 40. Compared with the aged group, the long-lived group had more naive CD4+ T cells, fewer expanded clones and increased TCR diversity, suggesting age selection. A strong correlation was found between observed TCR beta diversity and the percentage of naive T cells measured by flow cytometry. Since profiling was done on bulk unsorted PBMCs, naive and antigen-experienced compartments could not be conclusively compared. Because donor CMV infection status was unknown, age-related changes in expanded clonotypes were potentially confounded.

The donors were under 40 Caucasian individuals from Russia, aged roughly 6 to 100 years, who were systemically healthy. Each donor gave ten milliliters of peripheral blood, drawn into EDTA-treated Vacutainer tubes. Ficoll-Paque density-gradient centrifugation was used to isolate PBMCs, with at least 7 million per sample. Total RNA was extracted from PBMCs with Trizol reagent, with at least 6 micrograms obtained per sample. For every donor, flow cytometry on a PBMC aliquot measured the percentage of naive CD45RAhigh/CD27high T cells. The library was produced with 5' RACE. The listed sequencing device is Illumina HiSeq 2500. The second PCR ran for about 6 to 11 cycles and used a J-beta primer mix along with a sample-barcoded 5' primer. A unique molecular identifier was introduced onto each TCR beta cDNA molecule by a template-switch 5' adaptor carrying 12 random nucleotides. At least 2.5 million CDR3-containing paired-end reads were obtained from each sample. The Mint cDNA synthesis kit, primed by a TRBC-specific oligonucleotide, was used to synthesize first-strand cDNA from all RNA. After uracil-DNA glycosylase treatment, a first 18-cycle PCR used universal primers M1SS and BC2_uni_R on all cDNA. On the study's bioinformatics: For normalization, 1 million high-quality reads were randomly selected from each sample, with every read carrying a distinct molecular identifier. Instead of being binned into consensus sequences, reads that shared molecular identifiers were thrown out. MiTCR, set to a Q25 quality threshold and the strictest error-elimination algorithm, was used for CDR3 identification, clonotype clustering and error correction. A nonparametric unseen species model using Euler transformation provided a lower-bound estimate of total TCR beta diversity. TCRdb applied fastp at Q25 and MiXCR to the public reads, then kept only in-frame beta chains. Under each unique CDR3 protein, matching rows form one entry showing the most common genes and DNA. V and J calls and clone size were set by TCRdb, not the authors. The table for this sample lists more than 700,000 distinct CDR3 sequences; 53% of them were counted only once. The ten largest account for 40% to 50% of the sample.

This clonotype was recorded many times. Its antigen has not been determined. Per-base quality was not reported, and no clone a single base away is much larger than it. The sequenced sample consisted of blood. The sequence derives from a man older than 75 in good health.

The CDR3 region: CASSAPERSEQFF. The nucleotide sequence reads as follows: TGTGCCAGCAGTGCCCCGGAACGTAGTGAGCAGTTCTTC. This chain is built from TRBV6-6 and TRBJ2-1; the D gene is not confidently resolved. From cysteine to phenylalanine, the CDR3 is 13 amino acids long. The entry retains the CDR3 DNA only, 39 bases that are in frame from base 1. The junction carries 14 bases between V and J, which are trimmed by 5 bases and 9 bases respectively. Taken from the germline V gene (reference sequence), the CDR1 and CDR2 loops are MNHNY and SVGAGI.